The TCR beta chain under discussion was sequenced for a study of T cell repertoires in cytomegalovirus infection. This clonotype showed up just a few times. Antigen: not known. Per the germline V gene, CDR1 is LNHDA and CDR2 is SQIVND (reference sequence). The CDR3 loop spans 15 amino acids. V trimming: 5 bases; J trimming: 4 bases; junction bases outside the gene matches: 7. TCRdb recomputed calls from the reads with MiXCR, one row per CDR3 protein. Found here are about 83,000 distinct CDR3 sequences, 45% to 55% of them singletons; the top ten hold over 85%. The V and J genes are TRBV19 and TRBJ2-1; 8 nucleotides align to TRBD2. Material: CD8+ T cells from cultured PBMCs, obtained from culture after CMV antigen stimulation. The clonotype was recovered from a human donor in good health (CMV status not recorded). Some clones in this sample may be carry-over from other donors' samples. In DNA form, the CDR3 reads TGTGCCAGTAGTGGGGGGAGCGGGAGTTACAATGAGCAGTTCTTC. This encodes CASSGGSGSYNEQFF. Full variable domain (rest looked up from reference TRBV19 and TRBJ2-1): DGGITQSPKYLFRKEGQNVTLSCEQNLNHDAMYWYRQDPGQGLRLIYYSQIVNDFQKGDIAEGYSVSREKKESFPLTVTSAQKNPTAFYLCASSGGSGSYNEQFFGPGTRLTVL.